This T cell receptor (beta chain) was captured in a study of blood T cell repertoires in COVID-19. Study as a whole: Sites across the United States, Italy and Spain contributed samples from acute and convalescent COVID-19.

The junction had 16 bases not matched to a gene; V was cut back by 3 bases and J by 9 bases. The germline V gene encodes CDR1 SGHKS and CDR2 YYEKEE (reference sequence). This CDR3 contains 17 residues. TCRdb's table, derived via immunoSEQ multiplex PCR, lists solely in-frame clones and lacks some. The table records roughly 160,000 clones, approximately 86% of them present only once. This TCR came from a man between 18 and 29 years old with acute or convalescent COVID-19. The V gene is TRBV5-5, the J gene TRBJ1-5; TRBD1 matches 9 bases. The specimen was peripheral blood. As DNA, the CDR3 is TGTGCCAGCAGCTGGAAACCGGGACAGGGATCTGTTTTGCCCCAGCATTTT. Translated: CASSWKPGQGSVLPQHF.